The 13 T cell receptor beta chains in this list originate from one sample, sequenced in a study of cytomegalovirus exposure and HLA in healthy donors. The PCR had 60 Vbeta and 13 Jbeta primers. The repertoire was sequenced with immunoSEQ multiplex PCR; TCRdb's copy has only in-frame clones and lacks some. This sample has approximately 110,000 clones, with around 73% found just once. Material: PBMCs. The receptors originated from a man between 60 and 75 years old in good health and CMV-seropositive.

The chain carries TRBV19 and TRBJ2-5; D is perhaps TRBD1 (6 bases). Per germline, CDR1 LNHDA and CDR2 SQIVND (reference sequence). The CDR3 spans 15 residues. Trimming shortened V by 5 bases and J by 4 bases, and 17 bases separated the two germline ends. CDR3 residues: CASSRDTTRAETQYF. The CDR3 DNA is TGTGCCAGTAGTCGGGACACCACCCGAGCAGAGACCCAGTACTTC.

This clone was observed a few times. The V and J genes are TRBV28 and TRBJ2-3, with unresolved D. Germline V CDR1 and CDR2: MDHEN, SYDVKM. The CDR3 runs to 12 residues. Trimming took off 1 base at V and 4 bases at J, with 3 bases between the two ends. The CDR3 DNA reads as TGTGCCAGCAGTTTATCTGCAGATACGCAGTATTTT. Translating gives CASSLSADTQYF.

The V and J genes are TRBV4-2 and TRBJ2-7, with 11 positions matching TRBD1. The CDR3 is made up of 14 amino acids. In germline, CDR1 is LGHNA, CDR2 YNFKEQ. The junction had 2 bases not matched to a gene; V was cut back by 1 base and J by 6 bases. In DNA form, the CDR3 reads TGTGCCAGCAGCCAAGCCGGGACAGGGGGCGAGCAGTACTTC. Amino acids: CASSQAGTGGEQYF.

This clone was counted once. The CDR3 coding sequence is TGTGCCAGCAGCTCCGACAGCCCCTATAATTCACCCCTCCACTTT. Translating it yields CASSSDSPYNSPLHF. V and J are TRBV2 and TRBJ1-6, with D possibly being TRBD1 (5 bases). The CDR3 is 15 amino acids. Germline-derived CDR1 and CDR2 are SNHLY and FYNNEI. With 6 bases removed from V and 2 bases from J, the gap between germline ends came to 11 bases.

This clone has just one count. The chain uses TRBV27 and TRBJ2-7; D possibly corresponds to TRBD1 (5 bases). Trimming took off 3 bases at V and 1 base at J, with 10 bases between the two ends. Germline V lookup: CDR1 MNHEY, CDR2 SMNVEV (reference sequence). The CDR3 sequence is 14 residues long. CDR3 nucleotide sequence: TGTGCCAGCAGTTTGTACAGGAGTTCCTACGAGCAGTACTTC. Its protein is CASSLYRSSYEQYF.

The chain is built from TRBV28 and TRBJ2-3; 12 bases agree with TRBD1. Germline V gives CDR1 MDHEN, CDR2 SYDVKM. The J segment lost 5 bases and the V segment lost 7 bases, leaving 7 bases of the junction unmatched. This CDR3 has 15 amino acids. CDR3 in DNA: TGTGCCAGCAACCGGGACAGGGGGCTTATAGATACGCAGTATTTT. Its protein product is CASNRDRGLIDTQYF.

The chain joins TRBV6-6 to TRBJ2-6; D remains unclear. Germline assignment: CDR1 MNHNY and CDR2 SVGAGI (reference sequence). V lost 8 bases and J 1 base, leaving 6 bases between the germline ends. CDR3 length equals 13 residues. This chain's CDR3 is CASAFSGANVLTF. The CDR3 nucleotides are TGTGCCAGCGCGTTTTCTGGGGCCAACGTCCTGACTTTC.

The chain is built from TRBV6-6 and TRBJ2-7; possible D gene TRBD2, 6 bases. CDR1 and CDR2 from the germline V gene are MNHNY and SVGAGI (reference sequence). V lost 6 bases and J lost 2, with 14 bases in between. The CDR3 has 14 residues. This chain's CDR3 is CASRGRTDAYEQYF. CDR3 DNA: TGTGCCAGCAGGGGGAGGACGGACGCCTACGAGCAGTACTTC.

V gene TRBV21-1 combines with J gene TRBJ2-5; the table names TRBD1, a call not compared with the DNA. TRBV21-1 is designated a pseudogene. The CDR3 covers 16 residues. The CDR3 spells CASTQIQDRAQETQYF. As DNA, the CDR3 is TGTGCCAGCACCCAAATTCAAGACAGGGCCCAAGAGACCCAGTACTTC.

The chain has TRBV11-1 and TRBJ2-3; no firm D call. The CDR3 length is 13 residues. The germline V gene has CDR1 SGHAT and CDR2 FQDESV (reference sequence). V lost 7 bases and J lost 0, with 8 bases in between. CDR3 sequence reads: CASMAASTDTQYF. The CDR3 DNA reads as TGTGCCAGCATGGCGGCTAGCACAGATACGCAGTATTTT.

The gene calls are TRBV9 and TRBJ2-6; D remains unclear. The CDR3 has 15 amino acids. Deletions cut 2 bases from V and 3 bases from J, with 9 bases between. CDR1 and CDR2 from the germline V gene are SGDLS and YYNGEE. DNA of the CDR3: TGTGCCAGCAGCGTCCCCCTCTTTGGGGCCAACGTCCTGACTTTC. It is translated as CASSVPLFGANVLTF.

The J gene is TRBJ2-2, the V gene TRBV1; the table's D call, TRBD2, was not checked against the DNA. TRBV1 is a documented pseudogene. This CDR3 has 17 amino acids. The DNA for the CDR3 is TGCACCAGCAGCCAAGAATCGGGAGGGGTTCCGTTTGGGGAGCTGTTTTTT. Translating it yields CTSSQESGGVPFGELFF.

This chain connects TRBV6-5 to TRBJ1-4; TRBD1 aligns across 7 bases. Germline assignment: CDR1 MNHEY and CDR2 SVGAGI. After removal of 6 bases from V and 4 bases from J, the junction contained 5 bases not matched to a gene. The CDR3 runs to 14 residues. The CDR3 DNA sequence: TGTGCCAGCAGGAGGGGACAGAATAATGAAAAACTGTTTTTT. This gives the protein CASRRGQNNEKLFF.